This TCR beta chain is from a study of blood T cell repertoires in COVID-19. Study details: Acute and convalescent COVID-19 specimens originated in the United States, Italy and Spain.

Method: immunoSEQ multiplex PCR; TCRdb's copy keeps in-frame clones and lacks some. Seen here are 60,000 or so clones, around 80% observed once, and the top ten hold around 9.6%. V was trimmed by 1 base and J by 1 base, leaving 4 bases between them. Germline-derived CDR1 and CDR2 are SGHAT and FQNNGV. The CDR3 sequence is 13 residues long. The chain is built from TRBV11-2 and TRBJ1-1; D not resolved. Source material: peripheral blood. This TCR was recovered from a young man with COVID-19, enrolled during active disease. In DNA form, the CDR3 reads TGTGCCAGCAGCTTAGGACAGAACACTGAAGCTTTCTTT. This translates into CASSLGQNTEAFF.